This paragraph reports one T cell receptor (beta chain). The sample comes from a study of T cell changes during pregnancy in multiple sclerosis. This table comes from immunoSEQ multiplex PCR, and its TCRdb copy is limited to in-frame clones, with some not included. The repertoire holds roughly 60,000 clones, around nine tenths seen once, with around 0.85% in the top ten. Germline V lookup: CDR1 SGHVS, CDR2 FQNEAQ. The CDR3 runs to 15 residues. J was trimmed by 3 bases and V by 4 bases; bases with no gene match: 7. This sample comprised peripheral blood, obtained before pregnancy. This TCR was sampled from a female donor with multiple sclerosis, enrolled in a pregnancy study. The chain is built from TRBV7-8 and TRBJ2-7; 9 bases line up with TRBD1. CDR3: CASSSSGTGNYEQYF. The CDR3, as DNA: TGTGCCAGCAGCTCATCCGGGACAGGGAACTACGAGCAGTACTTC.